This TCR beta chain was recorded in a study of CD8+ T cells in alopecia areata. RNA, once extracted, was reverse transcribed into cDNA for use as the sequencing template. The method was immunoSEQ multiplex PCR; TCRdb's version includes in-frame clones alone and lacks a portion of them. The data contain some 150,000 clones, just over 65% of them singletons. The study, taken as a whole, reports: It was lesional scalp, especially alopecia totalis/universalis, that showed higher clonality than normal scalp.

CDR1 GTSNPN and CDR2 SVGIG come from the germline V gene (reference sequence). V was cut by 0 bases and J by 7 bases, with 12 bases left in between. This CDR3 spans 13 amino acids. This clone was picked up one time. Its antigen is unidentified. Patients with alopecia areata provided lesional scalp punch biopsies as well as peripheral blood. This sample comprised CD8+ T cells sorted from blood, obtained at week 0. This sequence was found in a human donor with alopecia areata. The chain joins TRBV30 to TRBJ1-2; D unclear. The CDR3 nucleotides are TGTGCCTGGAGTGTAGGAGGATTACTTGGCTACACCTTC. Its protein is CAWSVGGLLGYTF.